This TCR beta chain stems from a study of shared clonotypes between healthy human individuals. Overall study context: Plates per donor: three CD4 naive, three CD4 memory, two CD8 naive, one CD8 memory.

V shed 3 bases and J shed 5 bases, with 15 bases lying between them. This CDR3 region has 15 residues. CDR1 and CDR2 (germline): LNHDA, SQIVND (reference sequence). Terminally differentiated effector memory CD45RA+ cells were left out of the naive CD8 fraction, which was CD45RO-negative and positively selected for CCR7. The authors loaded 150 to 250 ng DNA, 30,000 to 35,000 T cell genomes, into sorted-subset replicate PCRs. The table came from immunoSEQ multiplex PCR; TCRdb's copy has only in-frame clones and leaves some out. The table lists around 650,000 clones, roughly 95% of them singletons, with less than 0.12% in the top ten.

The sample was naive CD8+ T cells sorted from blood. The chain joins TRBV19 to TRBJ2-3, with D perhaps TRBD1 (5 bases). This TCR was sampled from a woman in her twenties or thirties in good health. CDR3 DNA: TGTGCCAGTAGTATGTTCCAGGGTGGTGGAGATACGCAGTATTTT. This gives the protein CASSMFQGGGDTQYF.